One sample yielded the 3 T cell receptor beta chains listed below, sequenced in a study of PD-1 blockade in classical Hodgkin lymphoma. Every patient experienced relapse after autologous stem cell transplantation, and brentuximab vedotin exposure varied. Purified CD4+ T cells were obtained from thawed PBMCs through magnetic negative selection. The method was immunoSEQ multiplex PCR; TCRdb's version includes in-frame clones alone and lacks a portion of them. The table records 30,000 to 40,000 clones, around 90% of them present only once. The sequencing used CD4+ T cells from blood, collected at baseline. These receptors all stem from a human donor with classical Hodgkin lymphoma.

The chain carries TRBV28 and TRBJ1-5; possible D gene TRBD1, 6 bases. Looked up from germline, CDR1 is MDHEN and CDR2 is SYDVKM. Trimming left V 5 bases short and J 4 bases short, with 18 bases between. The CDR3 runs to 16 residues. The CDR3 loop reads CASSPRGNWRNQPQHF. The CDR3 coding sequence is TGTGCCAGCAGTCCAAGGGGGAATTGGAGGAATCAGCCCCAGCATTTT.

The V and J genes are TRBV10-3 and TRBJ2-2; tentative D call: TRBD2 (5 bases). V lost 8 bases and J 4 bases, leaving 17 bases between the germline ends. The CDR3 runs 15 residues. Germline V lookup: CDR1 ENHRY, CDR2 SYGVKD. The CDR3: CAIRTRGLRTGELFF. The CDR3 DNA sequence: TGTGCCATCCGAACGCGCGGGTTACGCACCGGGGAGCTGTTTTTT.

This rearrangement joins TRBV28 to TRBJ2-5; D ambiguous. The CDR3 spans 14 residues. The germline V gene has CDR1 MDHEN and CDR2 SYDVKM. Trimming stripped 3 bases from V and 1 base from J, with 9 bases between. This CDR3 is CASSFTRSQETQYF. The CDR3 nucleotides are TGTGCCAGCAGTTTTACCCGCAGCCAAGAGACCCAGTACTTC.